These T cell receptor beta chains were read from a single sample in a study of identical twins. TCRdb itself ran the 5' RACE reads through MiXCR, one entry per CDR3 protein. The sample lists around 490,000 distinct CDR3 sequences; more than 13% were seen once. These same data were also listed under a study on yellow fever vaccine responses in identical twins.

The sequenced sample was CD4+ T cells sorted from blood. The receptors shown here come from a woman aged 18 to 35 in good health. CDR3s include the opening cysteine and the closing phenylalanine or tryptophan. The order of the fields is D gene, CDR3 length, clone size, V gene, J gene, CDR3 protein, CDR3 DNA. A D gene is named only where the DNA matches it firmly. For some rows the clone size is stated as once, few or many, or as a class when expanded; others skip it.

D: TRBD1; length: 17; size: many; V: TRBV28; J: TRBJ2-7; CDR3: CAISPPIGTAFSYEQYF; DNA: TGTGCCATCAGTCCGCCTATCGGGACAGCGTTCTCCTACGAGCAGTACTTC
D: NA; length: 16; size: NA; V: TRBV7-2; J: TRBJ2-1; CDR3: CASSLWNGYSYNEQFF; DNA: TGTGCCAGCAGCTTATGGAACGGTTACTCCTACAATGAGCAGTTCTTC
D: NA; length: 11; size: NA; V: TRBV20-1; J: TRBJ2-7; CDR3: CSATHGYEQYF; DNA: TGCAGTGCTACGCACGGCTACGAGCAGTACTTC
D: NA; length: 13; size: NA; V: TRBV2; J: TRBJ2-1; CDR3: CATGPETYNEQFF; DNA: TGTGCCACCGGCCCGGAGACTTACAATGAGCAGTTCTTC
D: NA; length: 15; size: few; V: TRBV20-1; J: TRBJ2-1; CDR3: CSARAGGNQLLGQFF; DNA: TGCAGTGCTAGAGCGGGCGGGAATCAATTGTTAGGGCAGTTCTTC
D: NA; length: 14; size: few; V: TRBV5-1; J: TRBJ2-4; CDR3: CASSLSPQENIQYF; DNA: TGCGCCAGCAGCTTGTCCCCACAGGAAAACATTCAGTACTTC
D: TRBD1; length: 14; size: NA; V: TRBV3-1; J: TRBJ2-1; CDR3: CASSPTTGDNEQFF; DNA: TGTGCCAGCAGCCCAACCACAGGGGATAATGAGCAGTTCTTC
D: TRBD1; length: 17; size: few; V: TRBV7-9; J: TRBJ1-2; CDR3: CASSLETGTGGAGGYTF; DNA: TGTGCCAGCAGCTTAGAGACCGGGACAGGGGGCGCGGGTGGCTACACCTTC
D: NA; length: 13; size: NA; V: TRBV18; J: TRBJ2-7; CDR3: CASSRQVGGEQYF; DNA: TGTGCCAGCTCACGACAGGTCGGAGGCGAGCAGTACTTC
D: TRBD1; length: 13; size: NA; V: TRBV11-2; J: TRBJ2-7; CDR3: CASSSTGVGEQYF; DNA: TGTGCCAGCAGCTCCACAGGGGTTGGCGAGCAGTACTTC
D: TRBD2; length: 14; size: many; V: TRBV6-1; J: TRBJ2-1; CDR3: CASSPAGAYNEQFF; DNA: TGTGCCAGCAGTCCAGCGGGAGCCTACAATGAGCAGTTCTTC
D: TRBD2; length: 16; size: many; V: TRBV5-1; J: TRBJ2-1; CDR3: CASSPTSGRALDEQFF; DNA: TGCGCCAGCAGCCCGACTAGCGGGAGGGCCTTGGATGAGCAGTTCTTC
D: NA; length: 11; size: many; V: TRBV12-3/TRBV12-4; J: TRBJ2-7; CDR3: CASSLSLEQYF; DNA: TGTGCCAGCAGTTTATCACTCGAGCAGTACTTC
D: TRBD2; length: 17; size: NA; V: TRBV29-1; J: TRBJ2-1; CDR3: CGTTTRGVEGLYNEQFF; DNA: TGCGGAACTACAACACGGGGGGTGGAAGGACTCTACAATGAGCAGTTCTTC
D: NA; length: 13; size: NA; V: TRBV24-1; J: TRBJ2-5; CDR3: CATSDSQIETQYF; DNA: TGTGCCACCAGTGATTCGCAGATAGAGACCCAGTACTTC
D: NA; length: 18; size: few; V: TRBV11-1; J: TRBJ2-6; CDR3: CASSLSGGGTAGANVLTF; DNA: TGTGCCAGCAGCTTAAGTGGAGGTGGGACGGCTGGGGCCAACGTCCTGACTTTC
D: NA; length: 15; size: NA; V: TRBV10-3; J: TRBJ2-1; CDR3: CAITWGASYNDEQFF; DNA: TGTGCCATCACCTGGGGGGCCTCCTACAATGATGAGCAGTTCTTC
D: NA; length: 13; size: few; V: TRBV20-1; J: TRBJ2-7; CDR3: CSVPSPPSYEQYF; DNA: TGCAGTGTTCCCAGCCCGCCCTCCTACGAGCAGTACTTC
D: TRBD2; length: 14; size: NA; V: TRBV28; J: TRBJ2-3; CDR3: CASGSGGAADTQYF; DNA: TGTGCCAGCGGTAGCGGGGGGGCAGCGGATACGCAGTATTTT
D: NA; length: 16; size: few; V: TRBV4-1; J: TRBJ2-3; CDR3: CASSQDSAEPGDTQYF; DNA: TGCGCCAGCAGCCAAGATTCAGCGGAGCCAGGGGATACGCAGTATTTT
D: TRBD2; length: 11; size: NA; V: TRBV25-1; J: TRBJ2-5; CDR3: CASSRGEGQYF; DNA: TGTGCCAGCAGTAGAGGGGAGGGCCAGTACTTC
D: TRBD1; length: 16; size: few; V: TRBV20-1; J: TRBJ2-4; CDR3: CSARRAMARGQNIQYF; DNA: TGCAGTGCTAGGAGAGCCATGGCGAGGGGGCAAAACATTCAGTACTTC
D: NA; length: 16; size: NA; V: TRBV19; J: TRBJ2-1; CDR3: CASSILGLASRTEQFF; DNA: TGTGCCAGTAGTATTTTAGGGCTAGCGTCACGGACTGAGCAGTTCTTC
D: TRBD1; length: 14; size: NA; V: TRBV5-5; J: TRBJ2-7; CDR3: CASSDGTGSWGQYF; DNA: TGTGCCAGCAGCGACGGGACAGGGTCGTGGGGGCAGTACTTC
D: NA; length: 14; size: many; V: TRBV29-1; J: TRBJ2-4; CDR3: CSVGFDRAKNIQYF; DNA: TGCAGCGTTGGGTTTGACAGAGCCAAAAACATTCAGTACTTC
D: NA; length: 15; size: NA; V: TRBV19; J: TRBJ2-3; CDR3: CASTFAWGVTDTQYF; DNA: TGTGCCAGTACTTTTGCTTGGGGAGTCACAGATACGCAGTATTTT
D: NA; length: 15; size: NA; V: TRBV19; J: TRBJ2-7; CDR3: CASSIDGTVRGEQYF; DNA: TGTGCCAGTAGTATAGACGGGACGGTCAGAGGCGAGCAGTACTTC
D: TRBD2; length: 15; size: many; V: TRBV12-3/TRBV12-4; J: TRBJ2-1; CDR3: CASSLRTSEMNEQFF; DNA: TGTGCCAGCAGTTTGCGGACTAGCGAAATGAATGAGCAGTTCTTC
D: TRBD2; length: 18; size: NA; V: TRBV6-1; J: TRBJ2-1; CDR3: CASTSGTSGKFSYNEQFF; DNA: TGTGCCAGCACCTCCGGGACTAGCGGGAAGTTCTCCTACAATGAGCAGTTCTTC
D: TRBD1; length: 14; size: NA; V: TRBV28; J: TRBJ2-3; CDR3: CASTDPGGLDTQYF; DNA: TGTGCCAGCACCGATCCAGGGGGCCTGGATACGCAGTATTTT
D: NA; length: 14; size: few; V: TRBV30; J: TRBJ2-2; CDR3: CAWMGETSGRELFF; DNA: TGTGCCTGGATGGGGGAGACGAGTGGGAGGGAGCTGTTTTTT
D: NA; length: 14; size: NA; V: TRBV28; J: TRBJ2-1; CDR3: CASINAGKTNEQFF; DNA: TGTGCCAGCATCAATGCGGGGAAAACCAATGAGCAGTTCTTC
D: NA; length: 15; size: few; V: TRBV5-1; J: TRBJ1-5; CDR3: CASSLGGAGNQPQHF; DNA: TGCGCCAGCAGCTTGGGAGGGGCGGGGAATCAGCCCCAGCATTTT
D: TRBD1; length: 16; size: many; V: TRBV15; J: TRBJ1-1; CDR3: CATSRGDQGGRTEAFF; DNA: TGTGCCACCAGCAGGGGGGACCAGGGGGGCAGAACTGAAGCTTTCTTT
D: NA; length: 13; size: NA; V: TRBV5-1; J: TRBJ1-4; CDR3: CASRLVLNEKLFF; DNA: TGCGCCAGCAGATTGGTGCTGAATGAAAAACTGTTTTTT
D: NA; length: 12; size: few; V: TRBV5-1; J: TRBJ1-6; CDR3: CASSAQDSGLHF; DNA: TGCGCCAGCAGCGCCCAGGACAGCGGGCTCCACTTT
D: NA; length: 13; size: few; V: TRBV3-1; J: TRBJ2-1; CDR3: CASSHGLLNEQFF; DNA: TGTGCCAGCAGCCACGGACTACTTAATGAGCAGTTCTTC
D: NA; length: 14; size: NA; V: TRBV3-1; J: TRBJ1-1; CDR3: CASSPPLPGVEAFF; DNA: TGTGCCAGCAGCCCCCCTCTCCCGGGGGTTGAAGCTTTCTTT
D: TRBD1; length: 16; size: few; V: TRBV11-2; J: TRBJ2-1; CDR3: CASSLDLGTGGNEQFF; DNA: TGTGCCAGCAGCTTAGATCTTGGGACAGGGGGCAATGAGCAGTTCTTC
D: TRBD2; length: 17; size: many; V: TRBV5-6; J: TRBJ2-7; CDR3: CASSLGIGLAGSYEQYF; DNA: TGTGCCAGCAGCTTGGGTATTGGGTTAGCGGGGTCCTACGAGCAGTACTTC